These 9 T cell receptor delta chains share one sample of origin, sequenced in a study of gamma delta lymphoproliferative disorders and STAT genes. PBMCs from patients and controls supplied the genomic DNA for sequencing. TCRdb called clones anew from the multiplex PCR reads with CATT. The repertoire consists of 710 or so delta-chain clones, with 1.5% to 2% occurring once and the leading ten covering about two thirds. Sequenced input: blood. These receptor sequences come from a human donor in good health.

Comments on this clone: A read error likely explains this, since a far larger clone differs by one base. The sample carries other DNA sequences with the same CDR3. V usage is TRDV2 and J usage is TRDJ1; 8 bases agree with TRDD3. Germline loops: CDR1 GEAIGNYY, CDR2 EKD. With 0 bases clipped from V and 0 bases from J, the junction kept 11 bases outside the gene matches. The CDR3 consists of 18 residues. The CDR3 protein is CACDTVGTGGSYTDKLIF. The CDR3 nucleotides are TGTGCCTGTGACACCGTGGGTACTGGGGGGTCGTACACCGATAAACTCATCTTT.

Note on this clone: This likely traces to a read error, being one base from a far larger clone. The chain carries TRDV1 and TRDJ3, with TRDD3 matching 11 bases. From germline, CDR1 is TSWWSYY and CDR2 QGS. This CDR3 contains 26 residues. Unmatched junction bases numbered 30, after V lost 4 bases and J lost 4 bases. The CDR3 sequence is CALGGRPSYQGLLWGILDWDTRQMFF. CDR3 DNA: TGTGCTCTTGGGGGCCGGCCTTCCTACCAAGGCCTCCTCTGGGGGATACTAGATTGGGACACCCGACAGATGTTTTTC.

This clone was counted between two and nine times. TCRdb attributes to this sequence the protein of a much larger clone, which differs from the DNA translation at residues 5 and 6; a read error is likely, and the protein displayed is translated from the DNA. The chain employs TRDV2 and TRDJ3, with TRDD3 matching over 7 bases. The V segment lost 2 bases and the J segment 0 bases; nucleotides outside the gene matches: 3. This CDR3 has 17 amino acids. The germline V gene encodes CDR1 GEAIGNYY and CDR2 EKD. CDR3 region: CACDIWGYSWDTRQMFF. CDR3 coding DNA: TGTGCCTGTGACATCTGGGGATACTCCTGGGACACCCGACAGATGTTTTTC.

Within the sample, this clone is medium-sized. This likely traces to a read error, being one base from a far larger clone. The rearrangement joins TRDV1 to TRDJ1; possibly TRDD3 for D (6 bases). This CDR3 region has 17 residues. CDR1 is TSWWSYY and CDR2 is QGS in the germline V gene. Trimming removed 0 bases from V and 1 base from J, with 15 bases in between. The CDR3 bases are TGTGCTCTTGGGGAACTATACTGGGACCGTTCCACCGATAAACTCATCTTT. Translating gives CALGELYWDRSTDKLIF.

Notes on this clone: The TCRdb record carries a much larger clone's protein, which differs from this DNA's translation at residue 14; a read error is the likely cause, and the protein listed here is the DNA translation. The rearrangement joins TRAV38-2/DV8 to TRDJ1; D assignment may be TRDD2 or TRDD3 (8 bases each). Germline CDR1 and CDR2: TSESDYY and QEAYKQQN. V was trimmed by 1 base and J by 0 bases, leaving 43 bases between them. The CDR3 runs 26 residues. The CDR3 spells CAYRSQKPFLKEGRGYPPWYTDKLIF. The CDR3 DNA reads as TGTGCTTATAGGAGCCAAAAACCCTTCCTAAAAGAAGGTAGGGGATACCCCCCGTGGTACACCGATAAACTCATCTTT.

Points on this clone: The likely explanation is a read error, given a far larger clone one base away. This same CDR3 is encoded by further DNA sequences in the sample. The chain recombines TRDV2 with TRDJ1, with 12 bases aligning to TRDD3. The CDR3 covers 17 residues. Germline-derived CDR1 and CDR2 are GEAIGNYY and EKD. The CDR3 nucleotides are TGTGCCTGTGACGAGGTACTGGGGGATACTGGGCCCGATAAACTCATTTTT. As protein: CACDEVLGDTGPDKLIF.

This clone was seen more than once but under ten times. This DNA's translation and the protein TCRdb lists, from a much larger clone, do not match at residue 14, likely due to a read error; the protein shown is translated from the DNA. J is TRDJ1 and V is TRDV2; D is possibly TRDD3 (6 bases). Germline assignment: CDR1 GEAIGNYY and CDR2 EKD. The CDR3 extends over 19 amino acids. V was trimmed by 0 bases and J by 3 bases, leaving 25 bases between them. The CDR3 is CACDTVTPRGNRYADKLIF. Here the CDR3 DNA reads TGTGCCTGTGACACCGTGACACCCCGGGGGAACAGATACGCCGATAAACTCATCTTT.

In this sample, this clone turned up a few times. TCRdb pairs this DNA with a much larger clone's protein that differs at residue 14, likely a read error; the protein shown was translated from the DNA. J is TRDJ1 and V is TRDV2, with D perhaps TRDD3 (6 bases). The V gene lost 1 base and the J gene lost 3 bases, with 26 bases spanning the gap. CDR1 is GEAIGNYY and CDR2 is EKD in the germline V gene. The CDR3 is 19 amino acids. The CDR3 reads CACDTVGETGRTYADKLIF. As DNA, the CDR3 is TGTGCCTGTGACACGGTAGGGGAAACTGGGAGAACTTACGCCGATAAACTCATCTTT.

This clone came up a few times. This chain joins TRDV2 and TRDJ3; the match to TRDD3 covers 9 bases. The ends lost 2 bases at V and 0 bases at J; junction bases unmatched: 7. The CDR3 spans 19 residues. Germline CDR1 GEAIGNYY, CDR2 EKD. The CDR3 loop is CACDRPFGGYSWDTRQMFF. The CDR3 DNA is TGTGCCTGTGACAGGCCCTTTGGGGGATACTCCTGGGACACCCGACAGATGTTTTTC.